This T cell receptor (beta chain) was found in a study of beta chain features in type 1 diabetes (dated by TCRdb to 2016 to 2019). General notes on the study: Mean age, gender distribution, total cell number and subset yield did not differ between patients and healthy donors. The study compared the TCRB repertoires of sorted circulating CD4+ T cell subsets in recently diagnosed type 1 diabetes patients with those in matched healthy donors. Whereas all 28 donors provided naive and central memory subsets, regulatory and stem cell-like memory subsets were isolated from just 8 patients and roughly eight healthy donors. Across all samples, some 99 million sorted cells were examined, and cell number per subset correlated strongly with RNA yield. General study outcomes and caveats: At VDJ recombination sites, patients with type 1 diabetes made fewer insertions and deleted more nucleotides, a pattern implying thymic rearrangement abnormalities. Because cDNA was sequenced instead of genomic DNA, highly expressing activated cells could be over-represented, though the groups showed no difference in activation or CD3 levels. Type 1 diabetes patients showed a moderate but significant shortening of TCRB CDR3 length in all four CD4+ subsets. Shorter templates might have been favored by PCR, but patient and control samples were amplified and corrected together, so both groups would have been affected equally by any skew. Naive, central memory and regulatory TCRB repertoires appeared to be more similar among patients than among healthy donors. HLA sub-analyses involved small numbers of individuals, so any influence of HLA type on TCRB rearrangement remained unresolved.

Each donor gave one peripheral blood draw, averaging approximately 120 mL, which was collected into heparinised tubes. Naive, central memory, regulatory and stem cell-like memory CD4+ T cells were sorted on a BD FACSAria II using a panel including CD45RO, CCR7, CD25, CD127, CD95 and CD27. A purity above 98% was achieved for all sorted populations. PBMCs were isolated immediately by Lymphoprep density gradient centrifugation and stained directly without culture. To minimize batch effects, samples were stained and sorted in pairs, one healthy donor with one patient per experiment. A word on this clone: What antigen it recognizes has not been identified. One base away there is no much larger clone; base qualities are not given.

All of the isolated RNA was reverse transcribed with the High Capacity cDNA Reverse Transcription Kit, so expressed TCRB transcripts were sequenced. Deep immunoSEQ sequencing was performed on naive, central memory and regulatory T cell samples, with an average of roughly 3.3 million total reads per sample. Sorted cells were lysed in RLT buffer and RNA was extracted with DNase-treated RNeasy Micro or Mini kits, depending on cell number. To prevent cross-contamination, each cell subset was processed individually, whereas patient and healthy donor samples were processed jointly. The immunoSEQ multiplex PCR was used to amplify TCRB sequences from cDNA, yielding 87-bp fragments that span the CDR3 region. Amplicons were sequenced on the Illumina HiSeq platform. Per the original workflow: Synthetic template baselines were used to correct PCR bias computationally, reads within Hamming distance 2 were collapsed together, and singletons that could not be merged were discarded. By aligning reads against IMGT, V, D and J genes, CDR3 length, and insertions or deletions at six rearrangement sites were assigned. Within each subset, clonotype counts were normalized to sorted cell number, and only after that were true diversity and Gini coefficients computed with the tcR R package. Repertoire sharing was quantified using the overlap coefficient calculated on TCRB nucleotide sequences. As a proxy for the pre-selection repertoire, out-of-frame TCRB sequences from naive cells were analyzed. TCRdb's version of the immuneACCESS table is confined to in-frame rearrangements and falls short of the full clone set. An unresolved V gene accounts for under half of the shortfall where checked; the remainder is of unknown origin. V and J calls plus clone size are reproduced from that table; the DNA served to infer D and trimming. The sample table contains under 950,000 clones; only one count was recorded for roughly a sixth of them. 0.02% to 0.03% of the sample rests with the top ten.

After removal of 2 bases from V and 6 bases from J, the junction retains 5 bases not matched to a gene. In the germline V gene, CDR1 corresponds to MDHEN and CDR2 to SYDVKM. The CDR3 sequence holds 15 residues, the cysteine and phenylalanine included. Kept here is only the CDR3 DNA, which spans 45 bases and is read in frame from base 1. The sequencing sample was made of naive CD4+ T cells from blood. The cell subset or site label for this specimen denotes: true naive CD4+ T cells. The chain is assembled from TRBV28 and TRBJ2-1, with 9 middle bases fitting TRBD2. This sequence originates from a woman aged 18-29 years in good health. The CDR3 is CASSLRLAGVNEQFF. In nucleotide form, the sequence is TGTGCCAGCAGTTTAAGATTAGCGGGAGTCAATGAGCAGTTCTTC.